The 3 T cell receptor beta chains below come from one sample, sequenced in a study of human T cells and chemical hapten exposure. The time point here: patch test 3, about 24 weeks after DPC sensitization. The treatment: therapeutic diphenylcyclopropenone sensitization with weekly scalp DPC. TCRdb re-derived calls from the RACE reads in MiXCR, one entry per CDR3 protein. Of roughly 90,000 distinct CDR3 sequences detected, around 9.9% appear once; the ten largest clones hold more than 0.85%. The sample consisted of whole blood, taken in connection with sensitization to the hapten diphenylcyclopropenone (DPC). These receptors came from a woman aged 25 to 39 with alopecia areata. Some clones in this sample may be carry-over from other donors' samples.

This clonotype was picked up many times. The chain couples TRBV5-1 to TRBJ1-1; D perhaps matches TRBD1 (5 bases). The V gene lost 3 bases and the J gene lost 8 bases, with 11 bases spanning the gap. Germline CDR1 SGHRS, CDR2 YFSETQ. This CDR3 has 12 residues. The CDR3 coding sequence is TGCGCCAGCAGCTCAACCCGACAGGAAGCTTTCTTT. Its protein is CASSSTRQEAFF.

The table lists this clonotype with a few counts. The gene calls are TRBV20-1 and TRBJ2-7, with TRBD2 matching 10 bases. This CDR3 spans 14 amino acids. Germline CDR1 is DFQATT and CDR2 is SNEGSKA (reference sequence). V was clipped by 6 bases and J by 5 bases; unmatched bases: 10. CDR3 DNA sequence: TGCAGTGCCGTTTCCGGGACTAGCGCTAACGAGCAGTACTTC. Translation gives CSAVSGTSANEQYF.

At least ten counts were recorded for this clonotype. The gene calls are TRBV2 and TRBJ2-2, with D tentatively TRBD1 (5 bases). The CDR3 covers 14 residues. V was shortened by 1 base and J by 7 bases, with 10 bases between the two germline ends. Germline V gene sequence: CDR1 SNHLY, CDR2 FYNNEI. The CDR3 bases are TGTGCCAGCAGTGAAGGCAGGGCCCACGGGGAGCTGTTTTTT. Its translation is CASSEGRAHGELFF.